These 5 T cell receptor beta chains came from one sample sequenced in a study of blood T cell repertoires in COVID-19. Data came from immunoSEQ multiplex PCR; TCRdb stores just in-frame clones and leaves some out. The repertoire includes fewer than 75,000 clones, about 91% of them detected once, and about 9.1% sits in the top ten. Sequenced: peripheral blood. These TCRs come from a man older than 75 with acute or convalescent COVID-19.

The chain has TRBV6-5 and TRBJ2-1; 10 bases match TRBD2. V trimming: 4 bases; J trimming: 4 bases; junction bases outside the gene matches: 4. Germline CDR1 MNHEY, CDR2 SVGAGI. The CDR3 spans 15 residues. The CDR3 nucleotides read TGTGCCAGCAGTTCTAGCGGGAGAGGGTACAATGAGCAGTTCTTC. Its translation: CASSSSGRGYNEQFF.

The chain recombines TRBV7-9 with TRBJ2-3; no definite D call. The CDR3 consists of 17 residues. Germline lookup yields CDR1 SEHNR and CDR2 FQNEAQ (reference sequence). V lost 1 base and J 0 bases, leaving 14 bases between the germline ends. CDR3 residues: CASSLDQASASTDTQYF. CDR3 in DNA: TGTGCCAGCAGCTTAGATCAGGCCTCCGCTAGCACAGATACGCAGTATTTT.

This chain uses TRBV7-8 with TRBJ2-1; 7 bases fit TRBD1. The CDR3 is 16 residues long. The germline V gene has CDR1 SGHVS and CDR2 FQNEAQ. V shed 4 bases, J shed 6 bases, and the junction held 12 bases outside the gene matches. CDR3 nucleotides: TGTGCCAGCAGCTCCCCCCGGGACAGAAATGCCAATGAGCAGTTCTTC. Translation gives CASSSPRDRNANEQFF. The full variable domain, completed using reference TRBV7-8 and TRBJ2-1, is GAGVSQSPRYKVAKRGQDVALRCDPISGHVSLFWYQQALGQGPEFLTYFQNEAQLDKSGLPSDRFFAERPEGSVSTLKIQRTQQEDSAVYLCASSSPRDRNANEQFFGPGTRLTVL.

In this sample, this clone turned up once. The chain combines TRBV5-1 with TRBJ2-1, with 8 bases that match TRBD1. The trim removed 0 bases at V and 7 bases at J, leaving 9 bases unmatched. This CDR3 has 16 amino acids. Germline V gene data show CDR1 as SGHRS and CDR2 as YFSETQ. The CDR3 region has the DNA TGCGCCAGCAGCTTGGTTGCCGGACAGGGTAGTAATGAGCAGTTCTTC. It is translated as CASSLVAGQGSNEQFF.

V and J are TRBV30 and TRBJ2-3, with 8 bases identical to TRBD1. CDR3 length: 15 residues. Germline V gene data show CDR1 as GTSNPN and CDR2 as SVGIG (reference sequence). The V and J ends lost 0 bases and 0 bases, in that order; junction bases with no gene match: 2. CDR3 region: CAWSVRTGSTDTQYF. The CDR3 DNA reads as TGTGCCTGGAGTGTTAGGACAGGGAGCACAGATACGCAGTATTTT.